The table lists the clone carrying this T cell receptor beta chain with many counts. The target antigen is unknown. Scientists made TCR beta libraries using quantitative 5'-RACE with molecular barcodes. Using its own MiXCR run on the 5' RACE reads, TCRdb lists one record per CDR3 protein. The top ten hold roughly 2.5% of the sample, which has some 220,000 distinct CDR3 sequences, more than 9% seen once. This record comes from a study of CD8 T cells in ankylosing spondylitis. Points from the study as a whole: Significant enrichment of disease-linked clones was reported in matched ankylosing spondylitis synovial fluid. Reactive arthritis synovial fluid and blood were previously reported to contain some motif variants. Disease-associated clones were CD8+ and fairly uncommon in peripheral blood.

The specimen was blood, either unsorted or a sorted T cell fraction (not recorded which). This sequence originates from a male donor with ankylosing spondylitis or in good health (not recorded which).

The CDR3 coding sequence is TGCGCCAGCAGCAGTTTGGATACGCAGTATTTT. Its translation: CASSSLDTQYF. V is TRBV5-1 and J is TRBJ2-3; D ambiguous. This CDR3 spans 11 amino acids. The V end was cut by 4 bases, the J end by 6 bases, with 6 bases between. CDR1 is SGHRS, CDR2 YFSETQ, per germline.